This T cell receptor beta chain is from a study of identifying expanded T cells in peripheral blood. Points from the study as a whole: Variance in clone template counts between approximately 2-week samples significantly increased with total template count across all healthy donors.

During the collection period, no donor immune events like infections were recorded. Comment on this clone: Its antigen is unknown.

Germline CDR1 and CDR2: SGHRS and YFSETQ. Trimming removed 2 bases from V and 3 bases from J, with 8 bases in between. This CDR3 has 13 amino acids. Using immunoSEQ multiplex PCR, the repertoire was profiled, and TCRdb retains in-frame clones only, with some absent. The sample shows 95,000 to 100,000 clones, around nine tenths of them seen only once. Sequencing was done on a sample of blood. This clonotype was obtained from a person aged 18 to 70 in good health. This sequence joins TRBV5-1 and TRBJ1-1; TRBD1 might be the D (6 bases). CDR3 DNA sequence: TGCGCCAGCAGCTTCAAGGGGGACACTGAAGCTTTCTTT. Its protein is CASSFKGDTEAFF.